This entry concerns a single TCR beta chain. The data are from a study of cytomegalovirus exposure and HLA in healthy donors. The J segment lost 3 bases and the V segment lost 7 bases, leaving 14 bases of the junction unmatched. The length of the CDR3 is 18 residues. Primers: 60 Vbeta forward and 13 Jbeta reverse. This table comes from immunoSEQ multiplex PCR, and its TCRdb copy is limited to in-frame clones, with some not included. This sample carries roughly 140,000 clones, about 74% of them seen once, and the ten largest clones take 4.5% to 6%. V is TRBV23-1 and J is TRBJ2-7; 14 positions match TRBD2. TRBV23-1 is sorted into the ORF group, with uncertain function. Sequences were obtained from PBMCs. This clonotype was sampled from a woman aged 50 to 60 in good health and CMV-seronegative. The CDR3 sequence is CASIPGLAGGPFHYEQYF. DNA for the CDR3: TGCGCCAGCATCCCTGGACTAGCGGGGGGCCCCTTTCACTACGAGCAGTACTTC.